The entry that follows covers one TCR beta chain sequence. After removal of 3 bases from V and 7 bases from J, the junction contained 4 bases not matched to a gene. Germline V CDR1 and CDR2: DFQATT, SNEGSKA (reference sequence). The CDR3 totals 13 residues. The sample belongs to a study of blood T cell repertoires in COVID-19. Study-level information: PBMCs, B-cell-depleted T cells, or T cells provided the cDNA or gDNA that made up the material.

How the authors handled the data: Reference gene primer amplification yielded estimated nucleated cell counts. Some clones are missing from TCRdb's copy, which holds only in-frame ones; the method was immunoSEQ multiplex PCR. That table gives V, J and clone size, and the DNA gave D and trimming. Of around 150,000 clones in the sample, around 74% were seen once. The TCR was taken from a man aged 65 to 79 with acute or convalescent COVID-19. J is TRBJ2-1 and V is TRBV20-1; 9 bases are shared with TRBD2. The source material was peripheral blood. The CDR3 DNA reads as TGCAGTGCTAGTCGTCTAGCGGGAAATGAGCAGTTCTTC. Amino acids: CSASRLAGNEQFF.